The 6 T cell receptor beta chains below come from one sample, sequenced in a study of blood T cell repertoires in COVID-19. Here immunoSEQ multiplex PCR was the method, and the copy in TCRdb shows in-frame clones only, minus some. The table includes 250,000 or so clones, less than 90% detected once. The sequenced material came from peripheral blood. The receptor set was obtained from a woman in her 40s who had recovered from COVID-19.

This chain joins TRBV4-1 and TRBJ1-1, with 8 bases identical to TRBD1. Trimming cost V 0 bases and J 9 bases; bases outside gene matches: 9. The germline V gene encodes CDR1 MGHRA and CDR2 YSYEKL. The CDR3 extends over 15 amino acids. CDR3 in amino acids: CASSQDPQGAVKAFF. CDR3 nucleotide sequence: TGCGCCAGCAGCCAAGATCCGCAGGGGGCCGTAAAAGCTTTCTTT.

This chain connects TRBV6-5 to TRBJ1-3; a possible D gene is TRBD1 (5 bases). The CDR3 has 15 amino acids. Per the germline V gene, CDR1 is MNHEY and CDR2 is SVGAGI. The V end lost 7 bases, the J end lost 0 bases, and 13 bases lay between the germline ends. Here the CDR3 DNA reads TGTGCCAGCACTTGGACATCGAGCTCTGGAAACACCATATATTTT. The encoded protein is CASTWTSSSGNTIYF.

The genes are TRBV6-5 and TRBJ2-7, with D maybe TRBD1 (6 bases). The V gene lost 6 bases and the J gene lost 1 base, with 13 bases spanning the gap. Germline CDR1 is MNHEY and CDR2 is SVGAGI. This CDR3 is 14 amino acids long. DNA for the CDR3: TGTGCCAGCAGCCCACAGGGAGATTCCTACGAGCAGTACTTC. Protein sequence: CASSPQGDSYEQYF.

The gene calls are TRBV18 and TRBJ2-5; 8 bases fit TRBD2. V was pared by 2 bases and J by 2 bases, with 4 bases of the junction left unmatched. The CDR3 contains 15 residues. Germline CDR1 is KGHSH and CDR2 is LQKENI. CDR3: CASSPRAGDQETQYF. CDR3 bases: TGTGCCAGCTCACCAAGAGCGGGGGATCAAGAGACCCAGTACTTC.

This clone was detected only a few times. The chain recombines TRBV19 with TRBJ1-5; TRBD1 is a possible D gene (5 bases). CDR3 length equals 15 residues. Germline V gene sequence: CDR1 LNHDA, CDR2 SQIVND (reference sequence). The CDR3 bases are TGTGCGTCTCAGGAGGGGCGATATAGCAATCAGCCCCAGCATTTT. It yields the protein CASQEGRYSNQPQHF. The complete variable domain, with remaining parts taken from reference TRBV19 and TRBJ1-5, reads DGGITQSPKYLFRKEGQNVTLSCEQNLNHDAMYWYRQDPGQGLRLIYYSQIVNDFQKGDIAEGYSVSREKKESFPLTVTSAQKNPTAFYLCASQEGRYSNQPQHFGDGTRLSIL.

This rearrangement joins TRBV28 to TRBJ1-4; D ambiguous. The CDR3 has 14 residues. Deletions cut 5 bases from V and 7 bases from J, with 14 bases between. Germline V lookup: CDR1 MDHEN, CDR2 SYDVKM. In nucleotides, the CDR3 is TGTGCCAGCAGTCCAGAGACCCCGGGTGAAAAACTGTTTTTT. It codes for CASSPETPGEKLFF.